The 3 T cell receptor beta chains in this list originate from one sample, sequenced in a study of blood T cell repertoires in COVID-19 (dated by TCRdb to about 2020). The protocol used for the library was the immunoSEQ multiplex PCR assay. Held by TCRdb, this immuneACCESS table contains in-frame sequences only and omits some clones. Under half of the omission traces to an unresolved V gene where checked; the cause of the rest is unknown. Recorded for this sample are approximately 240,000 clones; around 80% of them occurred a single time. 4% of the sample is in the top ten clones. What was sequenced was peripheral blood. The source of these receptors is a woman aged 35 to 49 with active or convalescent COVID-19.

The chain is built from TRBV28 and TRBJ1-5, with D tentatively TRBD1 (5 bases). Per the germline V gene, CDR1 is MDHEN and CDR2 is SYDVKM. Trimming removed 5 bases from V and 6 bases from J, with 14 bases in between. The CDR3 spans 14 residues. The CDR3, as DNA: TGTGCCAGCAGTGCTAGGGGAATGATTCAGCCCCAGCATTTT. Its translation is CASSARGMIQPQHF.

The rearrangement links TRBV10-3 to TRBJ1-6; no firm D call. This CDR3 region has 12 residues. Trimming took 0 bases from V and 13 from J, leaving 7 bases between them. Germline V gives CDR1 ENHRY, CDR2 SYGVKD. CDR3 coding DNA: TGTGCCATCAGTGAGTCGACTGGTCCCCTCCACTTT. It specifies CAISESTGPLHF.

The chain is built from TRBV18 and TRBJ1-2, with 8 nucleotides matching TRBD1. Germline V CDR1 and CDR2: KGHSH, LQKENI. CDR3 size: 15 residues. The V gene end was trimmed by 4 bases and the J gene end by 6 bases; junction bases not matched to a gene: 10. For the CDR3, the DNA is TGTGCCAGCTCACACAACTCCCAGACAGGGGATGGCTACACCTTC. The encoded protein is CASSHNSQTGDGYTF.